The entry that follows covers one T cell receptor (beta chain) sequence. What it binds is not known. From germline, CDR1 is MDHEN and CDR2 SYDVKM. V was trimmed by 4 bases and J by 4 bases, leaving 17 bases between them. CDR3 size: 16 residues. These data come from a study of cytotoxic CD8 clonotypes in ibrutinib-treated CLL. For the study at large: By median roughly 62 months, approximately 12 had progressed and roughly 15 stayed remitted; responses had been 2 complete and around 24 partial. The response samples were taken once patients had been treated for a median of roughly 12 months, range 6 to 36.

Target depth was 1 in 200,000 to 1 in 1 million T cells, about 10x per clonotype. Sequencing used immunoSEQ multiplex PCR; TCRdb keeps in-frame clones, though not all of them. The table lists some 150,000 clones, about 80% of them singletons. Study-level results: In sustained-remission versus progressing patients, sampling times differed.

The chain couples TRBV28 to TRBJ1-3; D is possibly TRBD1 (6 bases). This sequence was found in a human donor with chronic lymphocytic leukemia. The material sequenced was PBMCs, taken after 12 months of ibrutinib treatment. The CDR3 nucleotides are TGTGCCAGCAGTTACAGGGAAGTACTACTAGGAAACACCATATATTTT. Translating gives CASSYREVLLGNTIYF.